This TCR beta chain was sequenced during a study of control samples from healthy donors and cancer patients. The sample holds one count of this clone. The CDR3 totals 16 residues. Trimming shortened V by 1 base and J by 7 bases, and 19 bases separated the two germline ends. CDR1 is LGHDT and CDR2 is YNNKEL in the germline V gene (reference sequence). Here immunoSEQ multiplex PCR was the method, and the copy in TCRdb shows in-frame clones only, minus some. The data hold about 40,000 clones, with about 90% observed a single time. The J gene is TRBJ1-2, the V gene TRBV3-1 (or the pseudogene TRBV3-2); possibly TRBD1 for D (5 bases). This sequence was found in a woman between 50 and 59 years old in good health. The sample taken for sequencing was blood. The DNA of the CDR3 is TGTGCCAGCAGCCAAGGGGCAGGACAATTTCTTCGTGGCTACACCTTC. Translated, it gives CASSQGAGQFLRGYTF.